This T cell receptor (beta chain) was sequenced during a study of T-cell memory formation after mild COVID-19. Study findings and constraints: The main location of contracting CD4+ clones was CM and EM, and that of contracting CD8+ clones was EMRA. The second-wave clones peaking on day 37 were not confirmed as SARS-CoV-2-specific. Some clones that responded turned up in pre-infection memory, which suggests that cross-reactive memory joined in.

TCRdb re-called the 5' RACE reads with MiXCR, one entry per CDR3 protein. The table lists about 400,000 distinct CDR3 sequences, about 25% of them singletons, with approximately 14% in the top ten. This CDR3 comprises 13 residues. Trimming left V 3 bases short and J 1 base short, with 8 bases between. Germline-derived CDR1 and CDR2 are DFQATT and SNEGSKA (reference sequence). A remark on this clonotype: Antigen: not known.

The sample taken for sequencing was PBMCs or a T cell subset sorted from them (not recorded which). The chain is built from TRBV20-1 and TRBJ2-3, with D unresolved. This clonotype was obtained from an adult woman who had mild COVID-19 (a few samples of this study predate the infection). Cell type and time point are not known. The CDR3 here is CSARWAGTDTQYF. CDR3 in DNA: TGCAGTGCTAGGTGGGCGGGCACAGATACGCAGTATTTT.